This TCR beta chain was captured in a study of shared clonotypes between healthy human individuals. The CDR3 extends over 15 amino acids. CDR1 SGHNT and CDR2 YYREEE come from the germline V gene (reference sequence). With 4 bases removed from V and 0 bases from J, the gap between germline ends came to 11 bases. The repertoire was sequenced with immunoSEQ multiplex PCR; TCRdb's copy has only in-frame clones and lacks some. The profile shows 850,000 to 1,200,000 clones, approximately 70% of them singletons. With regard to this clone: No antigen is known for it.

Findings of the study overall: When naive CD4 clonotypes were compared across a few donors, about 4.8% were shared. Sorted-subset sequencing was shown by rarefaction to be incomplete despite large depth.

Input material: memory CD4+ T cells sorted from blood. Described subset: CD45RA-negative fraction. The sequence derives from a man between 18 and 35 years old in good health. The chain couples TRBV5-4 to TRBJ2-1; D is perhaps TRBD1 or TRBD2 (5 bases each). The DNA of the CDR3 is TGTGCCAGCAGCCGGGGCCTGAGCTCCTACAATGAGCAGTTCTTC. It specifies CASSRGLSSYNEQFF.